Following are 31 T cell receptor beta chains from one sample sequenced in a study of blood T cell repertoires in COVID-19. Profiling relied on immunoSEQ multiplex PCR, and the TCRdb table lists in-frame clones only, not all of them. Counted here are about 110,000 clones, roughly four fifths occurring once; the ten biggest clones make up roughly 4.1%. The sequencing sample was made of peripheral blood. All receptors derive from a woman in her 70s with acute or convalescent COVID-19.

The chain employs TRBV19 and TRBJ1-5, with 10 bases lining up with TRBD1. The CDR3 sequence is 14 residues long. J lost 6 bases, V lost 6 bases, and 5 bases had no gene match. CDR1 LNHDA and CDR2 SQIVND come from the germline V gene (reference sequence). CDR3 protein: CASRGDRGTQPQHF. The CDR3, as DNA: TGTGCCAGTAGGGGGGACAGGGGAACTCAGCCCCAGCATTTT. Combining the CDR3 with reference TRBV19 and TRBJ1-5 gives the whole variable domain DGGITQSPKYLFRKEGQNVTLSCEQNLNHDAMYWYRQDPGQGLRLIYYSQIVNDFQKGDIAEGYSVSREKKESFPLTVTSAQKNPTAFYLCASRGDRGTQPQHFGDGTRLSIL.

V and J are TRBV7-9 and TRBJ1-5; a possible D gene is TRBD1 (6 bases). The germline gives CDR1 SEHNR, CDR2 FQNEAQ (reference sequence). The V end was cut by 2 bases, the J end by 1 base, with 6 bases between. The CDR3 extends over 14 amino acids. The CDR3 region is CASSLQGSNQPQHF. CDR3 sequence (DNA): TGTGCCAGCAGCTTACAGGGGAGCAATCAGCCCCAGCATTTT.

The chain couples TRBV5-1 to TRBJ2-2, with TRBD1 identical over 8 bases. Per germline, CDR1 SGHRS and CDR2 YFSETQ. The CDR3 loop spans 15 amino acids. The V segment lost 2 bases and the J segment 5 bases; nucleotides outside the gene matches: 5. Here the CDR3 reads CASSFDRGRTGELFF. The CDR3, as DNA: TGCGCCAGCAGCTTCGACAGGGGTAGGACCGGGGAGCTGTTTTTT. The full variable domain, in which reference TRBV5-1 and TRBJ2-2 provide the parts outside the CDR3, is KAGVTQTPRYLIKTRGQQVTLSCSPISGHRSVSWYQQTPGQGLQFLFEYFSETQRNKGNFPGRFSGRQFSNSRSEMNVSTLELGDSALYLCASSFDRGRTGELFFGEGSRLTVL.

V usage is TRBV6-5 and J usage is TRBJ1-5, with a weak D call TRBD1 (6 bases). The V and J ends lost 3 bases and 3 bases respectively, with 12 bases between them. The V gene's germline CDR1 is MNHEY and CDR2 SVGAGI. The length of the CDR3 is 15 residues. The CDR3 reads CASSYTPGHNQPQHF. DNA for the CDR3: TGTGCCAGCAGTTATACCCCGGGACACAATCAGCCCCAGCATTTT.

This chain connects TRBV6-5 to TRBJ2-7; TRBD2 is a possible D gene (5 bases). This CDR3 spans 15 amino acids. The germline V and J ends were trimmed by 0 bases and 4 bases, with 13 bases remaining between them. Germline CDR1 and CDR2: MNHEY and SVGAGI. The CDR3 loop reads CASSYSSSPGYEQYV. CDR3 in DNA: TGTGCCAGCAGTTACTCGAGCAGCCCGGGGTACGAGCAGTACGTC.

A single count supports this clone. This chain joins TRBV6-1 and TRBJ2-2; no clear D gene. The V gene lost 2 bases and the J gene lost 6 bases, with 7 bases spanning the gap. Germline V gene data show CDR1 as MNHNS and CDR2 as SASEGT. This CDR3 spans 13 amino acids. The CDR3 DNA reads TGTGCCAGCAGTGAATCGGGTGCCGGGGAGCTGTTTTTT. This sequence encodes CASSESGAGELFF.

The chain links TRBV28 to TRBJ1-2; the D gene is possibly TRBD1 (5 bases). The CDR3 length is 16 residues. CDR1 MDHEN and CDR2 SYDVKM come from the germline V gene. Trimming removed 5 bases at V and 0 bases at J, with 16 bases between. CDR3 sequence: CASSPGWGESNYGYTF. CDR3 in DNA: TGTGCCAGCAGTCCCGGGTGGGGGGAGTCTAACTATGGCTACACCTTC.

The CDR3 DNA is TGTGCCAGCAGCGACGACAGGGGGAGAATTGGTGAGCAGTTCTTC. Its translation is CASSDDRGRIGEQFF. The chain links TRBV13 to TRBJ2-1, with 9 bases fitting TRBD1. Trimming took 5 bases from V and 9 from J; bases not matched to a gene: 11. The germline V gene encodes CDR1 PRHDT and CDR2 FYEKMQ (reference sequence). The CDR3 totals 15 residues.

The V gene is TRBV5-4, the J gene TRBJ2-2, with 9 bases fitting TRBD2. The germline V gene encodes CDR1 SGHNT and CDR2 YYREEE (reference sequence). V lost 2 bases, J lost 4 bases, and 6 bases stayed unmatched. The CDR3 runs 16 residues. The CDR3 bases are TGTGCCAGCAGCTTAAGACTAGCGGACACCACCGGGGAGCTGTTTTTT. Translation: CASSLRLADTTGELFF.

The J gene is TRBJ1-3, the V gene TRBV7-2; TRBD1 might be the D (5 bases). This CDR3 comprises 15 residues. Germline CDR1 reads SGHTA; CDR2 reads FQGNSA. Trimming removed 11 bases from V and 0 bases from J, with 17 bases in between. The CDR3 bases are TGTGCCTCTGGGATCCAGGGCACCTCTGGAAACACCATATATTTT. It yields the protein CASGIQGTSGNTIYF.

DNA of the CDR3: TGTGCCAGCTCACCCGGGACTTCCGGCAATGAGCAGTTCTTC. Its translation is CASSPGTSGNEQFF. The V gene is TRBV18, the J gene TRBJ2-1; D is possibly TRBD2 (6 bases). Trimming removed 3 bases at V and 6 bases at J, with 12 bases between. The CDR3 extends over 14 amino acids. Germline-derived CDR1 and CDR2 are KGHSH and LQKENI.

The CDR3 sequence is CASSLGRRGEAFF. In DNA, the CDR3 is TGTGCCAGCAGTTTAGGTAGAAGGGGTGAAGCTTTCTTT. The gene calls are TRBV28 and TRBJ1-1, with a weak D call TRBD1 (5 bases). V dropped 2 bases and J dropped 7 bases, with 11 bases sitting between them. Looked up from germline, CDR1 is MDHEN and CDR2 is SYDVKM. The CDR3 extends over 13 amino acids.

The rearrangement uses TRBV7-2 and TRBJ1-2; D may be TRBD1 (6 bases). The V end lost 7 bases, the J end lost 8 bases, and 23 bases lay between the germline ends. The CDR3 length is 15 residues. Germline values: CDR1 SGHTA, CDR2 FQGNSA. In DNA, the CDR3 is TGTGCCAGCACCTCTCCTCCGAACAGGGTGGGAGGCTACACCTTC. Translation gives CASTSPPNRVGGYTF.

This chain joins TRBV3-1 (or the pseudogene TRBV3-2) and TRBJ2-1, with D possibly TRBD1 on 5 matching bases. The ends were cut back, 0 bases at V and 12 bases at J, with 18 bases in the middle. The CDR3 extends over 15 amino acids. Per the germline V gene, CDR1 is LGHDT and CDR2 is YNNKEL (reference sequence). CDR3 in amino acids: CASSQDVSRARRQFF. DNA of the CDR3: TGTGCCAGCAGCCAAGATGTTTCCAGGGCACGTCGGCAGTTCTTC.

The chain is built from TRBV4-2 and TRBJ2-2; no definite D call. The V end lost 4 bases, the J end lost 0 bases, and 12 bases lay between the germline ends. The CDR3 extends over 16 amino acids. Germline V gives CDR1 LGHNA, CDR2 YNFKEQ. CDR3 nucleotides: TGTGCCAGCAGCCTGCCAGAAATTCCGAACACCGGGGAGCTGTTTTTT. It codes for CASSLPEIPNTGELFF.

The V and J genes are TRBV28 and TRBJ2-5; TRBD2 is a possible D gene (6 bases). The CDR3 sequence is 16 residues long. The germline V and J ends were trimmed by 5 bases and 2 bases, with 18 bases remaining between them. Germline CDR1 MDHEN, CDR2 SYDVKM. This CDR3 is CASSPLAIRAQETQYF. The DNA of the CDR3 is TGTGCCAGCAGTCCTCTAGCGATAAGAGCTCAAGAGACCCAGTACTTC. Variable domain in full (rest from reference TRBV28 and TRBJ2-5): DVKVTQSSRYLVKRTGEKVFLECVQDMDHENMFWYRQDPGLGLRLIYFSYDVKMKEKGDIPEGYSVSREKKERFSLILESASTNQTSMYLCASSPLAIRAQETQYFGPGTRLLVL.

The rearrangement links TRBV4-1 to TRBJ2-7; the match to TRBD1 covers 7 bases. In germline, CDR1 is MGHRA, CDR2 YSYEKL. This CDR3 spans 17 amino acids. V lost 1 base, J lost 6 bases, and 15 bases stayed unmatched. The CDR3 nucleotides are TGCGCCAGCAGCCAAGGACAGGGATCCCCCCCGATGGTCGAGCAGTACTTC. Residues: CASSQGQGSPPMVEQYF.

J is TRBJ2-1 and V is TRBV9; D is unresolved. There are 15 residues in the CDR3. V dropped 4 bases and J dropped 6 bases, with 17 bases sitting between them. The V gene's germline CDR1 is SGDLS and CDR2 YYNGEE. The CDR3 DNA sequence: TGTGCCAGCAGCCCCCCATCGAACTCCCGCAATGAGCAGTTCTTC. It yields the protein CASSPPSNSRNEQFF.

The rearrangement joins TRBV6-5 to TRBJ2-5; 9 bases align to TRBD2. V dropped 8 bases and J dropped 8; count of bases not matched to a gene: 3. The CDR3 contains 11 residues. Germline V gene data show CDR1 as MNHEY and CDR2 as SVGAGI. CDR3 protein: CASASGATQYF. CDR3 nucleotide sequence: TGTGCCAGCGCTAGCGGGGCCACCCAGTACTTC.

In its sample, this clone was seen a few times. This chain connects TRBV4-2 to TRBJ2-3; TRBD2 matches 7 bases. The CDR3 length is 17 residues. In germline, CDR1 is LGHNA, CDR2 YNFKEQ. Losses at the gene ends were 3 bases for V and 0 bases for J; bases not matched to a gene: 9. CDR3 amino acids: CASSQAPLALSTDTQYF. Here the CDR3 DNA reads TGTGCCAGCAGCCAGGCTCCACTAGCGCTTAGCACAGATACGCAGTATTTT.

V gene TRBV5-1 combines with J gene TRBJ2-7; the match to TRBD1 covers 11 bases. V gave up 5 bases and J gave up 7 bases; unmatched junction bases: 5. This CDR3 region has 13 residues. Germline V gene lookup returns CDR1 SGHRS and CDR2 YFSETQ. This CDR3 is CASSPGTGGEQYF. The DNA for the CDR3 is TGCGCCAGCAGTCCTGGGACAGGGGGTGAGCAGTACTTC.

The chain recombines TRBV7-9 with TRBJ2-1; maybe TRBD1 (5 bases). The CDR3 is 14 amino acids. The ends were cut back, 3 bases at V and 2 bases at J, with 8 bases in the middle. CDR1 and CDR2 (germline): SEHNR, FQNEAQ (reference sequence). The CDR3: CASSFGATYNEQFF. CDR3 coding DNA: TGTGCCAGCAGCTTTGGGGCAACCTACAATGAGCAGTTCTTC.

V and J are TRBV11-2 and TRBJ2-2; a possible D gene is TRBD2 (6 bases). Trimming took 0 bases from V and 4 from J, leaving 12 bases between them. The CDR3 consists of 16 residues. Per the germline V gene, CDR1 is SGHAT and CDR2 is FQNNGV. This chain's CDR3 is CASSLDSGTSTGELFF. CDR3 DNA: TGTGCCAGCAGCTTAGATTCCGGGACTTCCACCGGGGAGCTGTTTTTT. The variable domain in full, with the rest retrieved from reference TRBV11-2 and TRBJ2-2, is EAGVAQSPRYKIIEKRQSVAFWCNPISGHATLYWYQQILGQGPKLLIQFQNNGVVDDSQLPKDRFSAERLKGVDSTLKIQPAKLEDSAVYLCASSLDSGTSTGELFFGEGSRLTVL.

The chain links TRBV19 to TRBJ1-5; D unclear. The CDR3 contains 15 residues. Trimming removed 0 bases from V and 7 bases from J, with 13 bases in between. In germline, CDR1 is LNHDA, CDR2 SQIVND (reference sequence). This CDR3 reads CASSIERWIEQPQHF. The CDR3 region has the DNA TGTGCCAGTAGTATAGAGCGGTGGATAGAACAGCCCCAGCATTTT. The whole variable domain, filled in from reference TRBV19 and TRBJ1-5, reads DGGITQSPKYLFRKEGQNVTLSCEQNLNHDAMYWYRQDPGQGLRLIYYSQIVNDFQKGDIAEGYSVSREKKESFPLTVTSAQKNPTAFYLCASSIERWIEQPQHFGDGTRLSIL.

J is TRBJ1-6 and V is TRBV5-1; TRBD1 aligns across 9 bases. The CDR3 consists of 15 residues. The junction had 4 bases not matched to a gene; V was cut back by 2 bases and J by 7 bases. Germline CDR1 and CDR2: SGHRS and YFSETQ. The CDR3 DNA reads TGCGCCAGCAGCTTAGGGACAGGGACAAATTCACCCCTCCACTTT. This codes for CASSLGTGTNSPLHF.

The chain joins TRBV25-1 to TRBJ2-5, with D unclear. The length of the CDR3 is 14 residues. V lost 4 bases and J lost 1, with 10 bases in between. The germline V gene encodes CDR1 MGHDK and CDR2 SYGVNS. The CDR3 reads CASSVWAPQETQYF. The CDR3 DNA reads TGTGCCAGCAGTGTGTGGGCCCCCCAAGAGACCCAGTACTTC.

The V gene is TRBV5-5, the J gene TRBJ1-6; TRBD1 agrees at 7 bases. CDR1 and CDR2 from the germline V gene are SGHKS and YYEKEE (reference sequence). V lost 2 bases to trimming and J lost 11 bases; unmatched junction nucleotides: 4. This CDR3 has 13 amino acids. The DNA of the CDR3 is TGTGCCAGCAGCTTACGGACAGGTCCACCCCTCCACTTT. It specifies CASSLRTGPPLHF.

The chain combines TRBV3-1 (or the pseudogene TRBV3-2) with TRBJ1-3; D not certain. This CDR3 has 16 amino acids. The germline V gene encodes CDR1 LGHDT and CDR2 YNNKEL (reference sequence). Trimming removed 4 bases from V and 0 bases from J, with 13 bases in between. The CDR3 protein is CASSLQERSSGNTIYF. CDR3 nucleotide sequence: TGTGCCAGCAGCCTCCAAGAGCGGAGCTCTGGAAACACCATATATTTT.

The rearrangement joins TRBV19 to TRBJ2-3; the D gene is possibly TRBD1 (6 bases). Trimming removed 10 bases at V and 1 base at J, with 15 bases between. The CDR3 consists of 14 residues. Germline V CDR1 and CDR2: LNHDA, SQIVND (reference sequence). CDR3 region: CATADGQRTDTQYF. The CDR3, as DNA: TGTGCCACTGCAGATGGACAGCGCACAGATACGCAGTATTTT.

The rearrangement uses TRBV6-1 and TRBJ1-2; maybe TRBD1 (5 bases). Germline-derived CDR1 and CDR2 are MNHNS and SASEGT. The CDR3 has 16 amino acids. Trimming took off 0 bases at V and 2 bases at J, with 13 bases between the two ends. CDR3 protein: CASSEASIRVNYGYTF. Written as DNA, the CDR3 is TGTGCCAGCAGTGAAGCCTCGATCAGGGTAAACTATGGCTACACCTTC.

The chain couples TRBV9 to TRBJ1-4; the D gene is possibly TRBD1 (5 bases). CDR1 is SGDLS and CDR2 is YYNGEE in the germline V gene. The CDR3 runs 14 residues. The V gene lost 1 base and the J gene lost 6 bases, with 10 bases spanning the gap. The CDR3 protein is CASSVNPTDEKLFF. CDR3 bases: TGTGCCAGCAGCGTAAATCCGACAGATGAAAAACTGTTTTTT.